The 32 T cell receptor beta chains given below trace back to one sample, sequenced in a study of blood T cells in healthy people across ages. A second PCR of roughly 7 to 11 cycles used a sample-barcoded 5' primer and a J-beta primer mix. TCRdb processed the 5' RACE reads anew with MiXCR; each CDR3 protein has one entry. The table has fewer than 1,000,000 distinct CDR3 sequences, 35% to 50% seen once. Sequences were obtained from blood. The receptors derive from an elderly man in good health.

This sequence joins TRBV21-1 and TRBJ1-6. TRBV21-1 is described as a pseudogene. CDR3 size: 14 residues. The CDR3 reads CASSKGADDSPPHF. The CDR3 DNA is TGTGCCAGCAGCAAAGGTGCTGACGATTCACCCCCCCACTTT.

This clonotype was counted a few times. The rearrangement links TRBV12-3 or TRBV12-4 to TRBJ2-1; no definite D call. Between the trimmed V and J ends, which lost 2 bases and 9 bases, there was a span of 8 bases. This CDR3 has 12 residues. CDR3 amino acids: CASSLMMGEQFF. In DNA form, the CDR3 reads TGTGCCAGCAGTTTAATGATGGGTGAGCAGTTCTTC.

This rearrangement joins TRBV20-1 to TRBJ1-5; unclear D gene. V shed 6 bases and J shed 0 bases, with 21 bases lying between them. The CDR3 is 17 amino acids. Per germline, CDR1 DFQATT and CDR2 SNEGSKA (reference sequence). CDR3 sequence: CSAHATLQGYSNQPQHF. Written as DNA, the CDR3 is TGCAGTGCCCACGCCACTCTTCAAGGGTATAGCAATCAGCCCCAGCATTTT.

The chain uses TRBV6-2 or TRBV6-3 and TRBJ2-7; 7 bases are a match to TRBD1. V lost 3 bases, J lost 4 bases, and 9 bases stayed unmatched. This CDR3 has 15 amino acids. Germline V gives CDR1 MNHEY, CDR2 SVGEGT. The CDR3 sequence is CASSYYRDSSYEQYF. In nucleotides, the CDR3 is TGTGCCAGCAGTTATTACCGGGACAGCTCATACGAGCAGTACTTC.

Points on this clonotype: This may come from a read error, since a much larger clone is one base off. The V call is TRBV11-2, the J call TRBJ2-1; the D gene is possibly TRBD1 (5 bases). The J call may be incorrect, as the DNA end agrees better with TRBJ2-7. This CDR3 spans 13 amino acids. CDR1 SGHAT and CDR2 FQNNGV come from the germline V gene. In DNA, the CDR3 is TGTGCCAGCAGCGTAGCAGGGCAGTACGAGCAGTACTTC. Its translation: CASSVAGQYEQYF.

In its sample, this clonotype was seen a few times. The genes are TRBV20-1 and TRBJ2-5; weak D call: TRBD1 (7 bases). CDR3 length: 13 residues. Germline loops: CDR1 DFQATT, CDR2 SNEGSKA (reference sequence). Trimming took off 2 bases at V and 5 bases at J, with 12 bases between the two ends. CDR3 sequence: CSARQGGVETQYF. DNA for the CDR3: TGCAGTGCTAGACAGGGGGGCGTTGAGACCCAGTACTTC.

The CDR3 reads CASSSLAAYTDTQYF. The CDR3 coding sequence is TGTGCCAGCAGCTCTCTAGCCGCCTACACAGATACGCAGTATTTT. This chain joins TRBV7-2 and TRBJ2-3, with a tentative D call TRBD2 (5 bases). The CDR3 runs 15 residues. CDR1 and CDR2 (germline): SGHTA, FQGNSA. The V end lost 4 bases, the J end lost 2 bases, and 13 bases lay between the germline ends.

CDR3 residues: CASSQGYGGTDTQYF. CDR3 in DNA: TGTGCCAGCAGCCAAGGATACGGAGGCACAGATACGCAGTATTTT. The rearrangement uses TRBV14 and TRBJ2-3; D ambiguous. V lost 1 base to trimming and J lost 1 base, with 9 bases between them. Germline assignment: CDR1 SGHDN and CDR2 FVKESK. This CDR3 region has 15 residues.

V gene TRBV27 combines with J gene TRBJ2-5, with TRBD1 matching over 7 bases. Germline CDR1 MNHEY, CDR2 SMNVEV (reference sequence). Germline trimming cut 4 bases from V and 11 bases from J; bases unmatched to any gene: 10. The CDR3 sequence is 13 residues long. The CDR3 loop is CASSSNRGVGQYF. The CDR3 coding sequence is TGTGCCAGCAGTTCAAACAGGGGTGTAGGGCAGTACTTC.

V usage is TRBV11-2 and J usage is TRBJ1-2; no firm D call. This CDR3 spans 14 amino acids. The V gene lost 2 bases and the J gene lost 2 bases, with 9 bases spanning the gap. Germline V gene sequence: CDR1 SGHAT, CDR2 FQNNGV. This CDR3 reads CASSLYPGNYGYTF. The DNA of the CDR3 is TGTGCCAGCAGCTTATATCCGGGGAACTATGGCTACACCTTC. Full variable domain (remainder filled in from reference TRBV11-2 and TRBJ1-2): EAGVAQSPRYKIIEKRQSVAFWCNPISGHATLYWYQQILGQGPKLLIQFQNNGVVDDSQLPKDRFSAERLKGVDSTLKIQPAKLEDSAVYLCASSLYPGNYGYTFGSGTRLTVV.

The chain couples TRBV11-1 to TRBJ2-3; D is unclear. The CDR3 covers 16 residues. CDR1 and CDR2 (germline): SGHAT, FQDESV (reference sequence). V dropped 4 bases and J dropped 2 bases, with 16 bases sitting between them. The CDR3 bases are TGTGCCAGCAGCTCTTCGGATTCTGTTCTCACAGATACGCAGTATTTT. Translated, it gives CASSSSDSVLTDTQYF.

This clonotype was seen a handful of times. The chain is built from TRBV7-2 and TRBJ2-1; TRBD2 might be the D (5 bases). The CDR3 has 16 residues. Germline V lookup: CDR1 SGHTA, CDR2 FQGNSA. Trimming left V 3 bases short and J 0 bases short, with 12 bases between. CDR3: CASSFRTPSSYNEQFF. CDR3 coding DNA: TGTGCCAGCAGCTTTCGGACTCCTAGCTCCTACAATGAGCAGTTCTTC.

This clonotype was counted only a few times. The V gene is TRBV6-5, the J gene TRBJ2-7; the match to TRBD2 covers 8 bases. The CDR3 loop spans 16 amino acids. The V gene's germline CDR1 is MNHEY and CDR2 SVGAGI. After removal of 5 bases from V and 7 bases from J, the junction contained 16 bases not matched to a gene. DNA of the CDR3: TGTGCCAGCAGTCGATCCCTTCCGGGAGGGGTAGGGGAGCAGTACTTC. Amino acid sequence: CASSRSLPGGVGEQYF.

The table lists this clonotype with a few counts. The chain's CDR3 is CSARDPASSNYGYTF. CDR3 in DNA: TGCAGTGCTAGAGATCCGGCCAGTTCTAACTATGGCTACACCTTC. The chain carries TRBV20-1 and TRBJ1-2; D call uncertain. Germline V CDR1 and CDR2: DFQATT, SNEGSKA (reference sequence). The V gene lost 0 bases and the J gene lost 0 bases, with 11 bases spanning the gap. The CDR3 loop spans 15 amino acids.

This clonotype has only a few counts. The V call is TRBV20-1, the J call TRBJ2-7; D is possibly TRBD1 or TRBD2 (6 bases each). Germline-derived CDR1 and CDR2 are DFQATT and SNEGSKA (reference sequence). The CDR3 is 12 residues long. V was cut by 6 bases and J by 5 bases, with 14 bases left in between. CDR3 sequence reads: CSADVGGNEQYF. The CDR3 coding sequence is TGCAGTGCAGATGTGGGGGGCAACGAGCAGTACTTC.

The gene calls are TRBV28 and TRBJ1-1; 10 nucleotides align to TRBD1. The CDR3 is 17 amino acids. Per germline, CDR1 MDHEN and CDR2 SYDVKM. V gave up 5 bases and J gave up 1 base; unmatched junction bases: 10. The CDR3 DNA reads as TGTGCCAGCAGTCCAACGGGGACAGGGGTCTCGAACACTGAAGCTTTCTTT. Encoded protein: CASSPTGTGVSNTEAFF.

This clonotype was found a few times. With a much larger clone just one base away, this may be a read error. The chain recombines TRBV6-1 with TRBJ2-5, with TRBD2 matching over 11 bases. CDR1 is MNHNS, CDR2 SASEGT, per germline. CDR3 length: 18 residues. V was pared by 6 bases and J by 11 bases, with 23 bases of the junction left unmatched. This chain's CDR3 is CASSQGGPLAGGSNEQYF. The CDR3 DNA reads TGTGCCAGCAGCCAAGGGGGTCCTCTAGCGGGGGGTTCCAATGAGCAGTACTTC.

In its sample, this clonotype was seen a few times. This chain uses TRBV28 with TRBJ2-3; D remains ambiguous. V lost 1 base to trimming and J lost 3 bases, with 11 bases between them. The CDR3 totals 15 residues. Germline assignment: CDR1 MDHEN and CDR2 SYDVKM. CDR3 residues: CASSLSVAATDTQYF. The CDR3 bases are TGTGCCAGCAGTTTATCTGTAGCAGCTACAGATACGCAGTATTTT.

A few counts support this clonotype. The chain uses TRBV20-1 and TRBJ1-5, with 8 bases fitting TRBD1. Trimming cost V 6 bases and J 1 base; bases outside gene matches: 11. CDR1 and CDR2 from the germline V gene are DFQATT and SNEGSKA (reference sequence). The CDR3 extends over 16 amino acids. In DNA, the CDR3 is TGCAGTGCCATCGGACAGGGCCGAAGGAGCAATCAGCCCCAGCATTTT. Amino acids: CSAIGQGRRSNQPQHF.

The genes are TRBV18 and TRBJ1-4, with D maybe TRBD1 (5 bases). Trimming cost V 3 bases and J 0 bases, with 5 bases left between them. Per the germline V gene, CDR1 is KGHSH and CDR2 is LQKENI. The CDR3 has 14 residues. CDR3: CASSPGATNEKLFF. The CDR3 DNA is TGTGCCAGCTCACCGGGGGCAACTAATGAAAAACTGTTTTTT.

The CDR3: CSASRGRITEAFF. In DNA form, the CDR3 reads TGCAGTGCTAGCAGAGGCAGGATAACTGAAGCTTTCTTT. The V call is TRBV20-1, the J call TRBJ1-1; D is undetermined. This CDR3 comprises 13 residues. CDR1 is DFQATT, CDR2 SNEGSKA, per germline (reference sequence). Trimming stripped 3 bases from V and 5 bases from J, with 13 bases between.

This chain links TRBV29-1 with TRBJ2-2, with unresolved D. Germline V gene sequence: CDR1 SQVTM, CDR2 ANQGSEA. The CDR3 covers 12 residues. With 4 bases removed from V and 5 bases from J, the gap between germline ends came to 8 bases. CDR3 loop: CSVGSPTGELFF. The CDR3 region has the DNA TGCAGCGTTGGAAGTCCTACCGGGGAGCTGTTTTTT.

This chain connects TRBV2 to TRBJ2-1; D not resolved. The germline V gene has CDR1 SNHLY and CDR2 FYNNEI. The CDR3 length is 12 residues. Trimming left V 3 bases short and J 4 bases short, with 4 bases between. Here the CDR3 reads CASSEMYNEQFF. In DNA, the CDR3 is TGTGCCAGCAGTGAGATGTACAATGAGCAGTTCTTC.

This clonotype was observed a handful of times. The chain combines TRBV7-2 with TRBJ2-7; 9 bases match TRBD1. There are 14 residues in the CDR3. The germline gives CDR1 SGHTA, CDR2 FQGNSA. V gave up 4 bases and J gave up 6 bases; unmatched junction bases: 7. CDR3 in amino acids: CASSSGTGQREQYF. The DNA for the CDR3 is TGTGCCAGCAGCTCCGGGACAGGGCAACGCGAGCAGTACTTC.

In this sample, this clonotype turned up once. The chain has TRBV5-5 and TRBJ2-7, with 8 bases matching TRBD1. Germline CDR1 SGHKS, CDR2 YYEKEE (reference sequence). The ends lost 2 bases at V and 0 bases at J; junction bases unmatched: 13. The CDR3 covers 18 residues. The CDR3 DNA is TGTGCCAGCAGCTTTGGTGGACAGGACAGGGCCTACTCCTACGAGCAGTACTTC. Translated, it gives CASSFGGQDRAYSYEQYF.

J is TRBJ2-7 and V is TRBV7-2, with TRBD2 matching over 11 bases. Germline assignment: CDR1 SGHTA and CDR2 FQGNSA. Losses at the gene ends were 1 base for V and 0 bases for J; bases not matched to a gene: 8. The length of the CDR3 is 18 residues. The CDR3 sequence: CASSLGPSGGSTSYEQYF. The CDR3 DNA sequence: TGTGCCAGCAGCTTAGGGCCTAGCGGGGGGTCAACCTCCTACGAGCAGTACTTC.

This clonotype was picked up one time. The chain couples TRBV30 to TRBJ2-3; D possibly corresponds to TRBD2 (6 bases). V lost 6 bases and J 5 bases, leaving 18 bases between the germline ends. The CDR3 length is 14 residues. CDR1 GTSNPN and CDR2 SVGIG come from the germline V gene (reference sequence). In DNA form, the CDR3 reads TGTGCCTGTGAATCTAGCGTTAGAGGAGATACGCAGTATTTT. Residues: CACESSVRGDTQYF.

This clonotype was detected many times. V gene TRBV12-3 or TRBV12-4 combines with J gene TRBJ1-2; no firm D call. V was clipped by 3 bases and J by 5 bases, with 4 bases between them. The CDR3 sequence is 11 residues long. CDR3 nucleotide sequence: TGTGCCAGCAGTTTTGGGTATGGCTACACCTTC. It is translated as CASSFGYGYTF.

This clonotype was detected only a few times. The gene calls are TRBV2 and TRBJ2-3, with TRBD2 matching over 7 bases. Looked up from germline, CDR1 is SNHLY and CDR2 is FYNNEI. The J segment lost 5 bases and the V segment lost 8 bases, leaving 10 bases of the junction unmatched. The CDR3 consists of 14 residues. Here the CDR3 DNA reads TGTGCCAGCCGCCGGGACTACTCCGGAGATACGCAGTATTTT. Translating it yields CASRRDYSGDTQYF.

The rearrangement links TRBV5-1 to TRBJ1-2, with D possibly TRBD1 on 5 matching bases. Trimming shortened V by 4 bases and J by 2 bases, and 12 bases separated the two germline ends. The CDR3 is made up of 14 amino acids. CDR1 SGHRS and CDR2 YFSETQ come from the germline V gene. The CDR3 bases are TGCGCCAGCAGCACCAGTCCAGGGAACTATGGCTACACCTTC. Encoded protein: CASSTSPGNYGYTF. The whole variable domain, filled in from reference TRBV5-1 and TRBJ1-2, reads KAGVTQTPRYLIKTRGQQVTLSCSPISGHRSVSWYQQTPGQGLQFLFEYFSETQRNKGNFPGRFSGRQFSNSRSEMNVSTLELGDSALYLCASSTSPGNYGYTFGSGTRLTVV.

This chain joins TRBV4-3 and TRBJ2-7, with D maybe TRBD2 (6 bases). The length of the CDR3 is 16 residues. V lost 1 base and J 5 bases, leaving 18 bases between the germline ends. The V gene's germline CDR1 is LGHNA and CDR2 YSLEER. The CDR3 loop reads CASSQGPGTPYDEQYF. DNA for the CDR3: TGCGCCAGCAGCCAAGGACCCGGGACTCCCTACGACGAGCAGTACTTC.

The chain combines TRBV6-5 with TRBJ2-5; either TRBD1 or TRBD2 may supply D (5 bases each). Trimming took 6 bases from V and 11 from J, leaving 13 bases between them. Germline CDR1 MNHEY, CDR2 SVGAGI. The CDR3 spans 11 residues. In DNA form, the CDR3 reads TGTGCCAGCAGAACCGGGGCTGAGCAGTACTTC. It translates to CASRTGAEQYF.